A single sample gave rise to the 9 T cell receptor beta chains below, sequenced in a study of cytomegalovirus exposure and HLA in healthy donors. In the PCR, 60 Vbeta and 13 Jbeta primers were used. Generated by immunoSEQ multiplex PCR, the TCRdb table keeps only in-frame clones and is missing some. Of 150,000 to 200,000 clones in the sample, roughly 87% were seen once. The sequenced sample consisted of PBMCs. The receptor source for this set is a girl under three years old in good health and CMV-seronegative.

The chain employs TRBV2 and TRBJ1-1; 9 bases are shared with TRBD1. Germline V gene lookup returns CDR1 SNHLY and CDR2 FYNNEI. CDR3 size: 14 residues. V lost 6 bases, J lost 5 bases, and 7 bases stayed unmatched. CDR3 in DNA: TGTGCCAGCAGGGGGGGACAGGGAGAGACTGAAGCTTTCTTT. It is translated as CASRGGQGETEAFF.

V is TRBV9 and J is TRBJ1-4; the match to TRBD1 covers 7 bases. The CDR3 is made up of 15 amino acids. V lost 3 bases, J lost 6 bases, and 8 bases stayed unmatched. Germline CDR1 and CDR2: SGDLS and YYNGEE. CDR3 nucleotides: TGTGCCAGCAGCGCCGAGACAGGGAAATATGAAAAACTGTTTTTT. Its protein product is CASSAETGKYEKLFF.

The chain couples TRBV2 to TRBJ2-5; TRBD1 agrees at 7 bases. The ends lost 4 bases at V and 1 base at J; junction bases unmatched: 15. CDR3 length equals 18 residues. Looked up from germline, CDR1 is SNHLY and CDR2 is FYNNEI. The CDR3 loop is CASSGQGDRHEFQETQYF. The CDR3, as DNA: TGTGCCAGCAGTGGCCAGGGGGACCGCCACGAATTCCAAGAGACCCAGTACTTC.

V and J are TRBV30 and TRBJ1-5; perhaps TRBD1 as D (5 bases). This CDR3 region has 12 residues. CDR1 and CDR2 (germline): GTSNPN, SVGIG (reference sequence). Between the trimmed V and J ends, which lost 1 base and 6 bases, there was a span of 7 bases. The CDR3 loop reads CAWSGGSQPQHF. Written as DNA, the CDR3 is TGTGCCTGGAGTGGGGGCAGTCAGCCCCAGCATTTT.

The chain joins TRBV7-2 to TRBJ2-7, with 9 bases matching TRBD1. The CDR3 length is 14 residues. J lost 4 bases, V lost 5 bases, and 6 bases had no gene match. CDR1 and CDR2 (germline): SGHTA, FQGNSA. The CDR3, as DNA: TGTGCCAGCAGCCCGAGACAGGGGGATTACGAGCAGTACTTC. Its protein is CASSPRQGDYEQYF.

The chain recombines TRBV7-3 with TRBJ2-5; D might be TRBD2 (5 bases). Germline CDR1 reads SGHTA; CDR2 reads FQGTGA. Trimming stripped 8 bases from V and 4 bases from J, with 17 bases between. The CDR3 runs 14 residues. CDR3 sequence: CASWTGRKRETQYF. The CDR3 coding sequence is TGTGCCAGCTGGACTGGCCGCAAGAGAGAGACCCAGTACTTC.

V usage is TRBV2 and J usage is TRBJ1-4; TRBD1 aligns across 8 bases. The CDR3 contains 13 residues. CDR1 and CDR2 (germline): SNHLY, FYNNEI. The V and J ends lost 8 bases and 4 bases, in that order; junction bases with no gene match: 3. The CDR3 sequence is CASRGQVNEKLFF. DNA of the CDR3: TGTGCCAGCCGGGGACAGGTTAATGAAAAACTGTTTTTT.

The V gene is TRBV7-9, the J gene TRBJ2-7, with TRBD1 matching 8 bases. The CDR3 runs 15 residues. Germline-derived CDR1 and CDR2 are SEHNR and FQNEAQ (reference sequence). The J segment lost 2 bases and the V segment lost 1 base, leaving 4 bases of the junction unmatched. CDR3 residues: CASSLGGQGTYEQYF. The CDR3 nucleotides are TGTGCCAGCAGCTTAGGAGGACAGGGTACCTACGAGCAGTACTTC.

This rearrangement joins TRBV5-6 to TRBJ1-5; the match to TRBD1 covers 11 bases. The CDR3 is made up of 14 amino acids. The junction had 6 bases not matched to a gene; V was cut back by 4 bases and J by 9 bases. Germline V gene sequence: CDR1 SGHDT, CDR2 YYEEEE. CDR3: CASSLGTGGLPQHF. DNA of the CDR3: TGTGCCAGCAGCCTAGGGACAGGGGGGTTGCCCCAGCATTTT.